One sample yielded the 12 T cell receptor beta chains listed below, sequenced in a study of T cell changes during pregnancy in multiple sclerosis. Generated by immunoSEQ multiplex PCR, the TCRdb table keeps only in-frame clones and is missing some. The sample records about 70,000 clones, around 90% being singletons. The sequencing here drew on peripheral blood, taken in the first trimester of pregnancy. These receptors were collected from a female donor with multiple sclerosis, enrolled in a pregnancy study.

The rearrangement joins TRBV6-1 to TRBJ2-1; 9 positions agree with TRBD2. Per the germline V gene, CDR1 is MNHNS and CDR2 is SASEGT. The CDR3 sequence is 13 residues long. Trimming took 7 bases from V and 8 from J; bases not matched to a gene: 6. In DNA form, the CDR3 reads TGTGCCAGCACCCGGGCTAGCGGGGATGAGCAGTTCTTC. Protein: CASTRASGDEQFF.

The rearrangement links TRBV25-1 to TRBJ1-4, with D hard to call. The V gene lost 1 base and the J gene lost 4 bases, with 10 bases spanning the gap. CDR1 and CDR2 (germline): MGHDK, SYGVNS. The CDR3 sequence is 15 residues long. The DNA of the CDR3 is TGTGCCAGCAGTGAATCGCGGGGTCTTAATGAAAAACTGTTTTTT. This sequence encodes CASSESRGLNEKLFF.

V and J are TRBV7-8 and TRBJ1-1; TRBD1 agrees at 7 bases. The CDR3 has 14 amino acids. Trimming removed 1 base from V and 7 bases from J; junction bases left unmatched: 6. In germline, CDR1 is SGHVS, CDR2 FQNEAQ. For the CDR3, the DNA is TGTGCCAGCAGCTTAGAGCCAGGGGGACTTGAAGCTTTCTTT. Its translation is CASSLEPGGLEAFF.

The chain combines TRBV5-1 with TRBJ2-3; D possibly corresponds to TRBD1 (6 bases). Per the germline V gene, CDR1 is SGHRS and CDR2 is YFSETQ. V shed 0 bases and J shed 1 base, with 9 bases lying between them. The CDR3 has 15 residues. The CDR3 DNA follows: TGCGCCAGCAGCTTGGAAGGGGGAGGCACAGATACGCAGTATTTT. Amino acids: CASSLEGGGTDTQYF.

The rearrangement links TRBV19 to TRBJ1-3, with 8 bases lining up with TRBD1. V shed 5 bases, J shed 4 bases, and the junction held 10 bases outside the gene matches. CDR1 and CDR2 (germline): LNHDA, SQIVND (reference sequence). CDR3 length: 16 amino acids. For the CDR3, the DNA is TGTGCCAGTAGTGACCCAGGGGGCGCGACGGGAAACACCATATATTTT. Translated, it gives CASSDPGGATGNTIYF.

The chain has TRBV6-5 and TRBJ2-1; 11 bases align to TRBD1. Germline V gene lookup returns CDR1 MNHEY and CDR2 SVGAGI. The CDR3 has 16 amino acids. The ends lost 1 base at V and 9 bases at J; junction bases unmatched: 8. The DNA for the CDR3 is TGTGCCAGCAGTTACTTACCGGGACAGGGGGTTCCTGAGCAGTTCTTC. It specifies CASSYLPGQGVPEQFF.

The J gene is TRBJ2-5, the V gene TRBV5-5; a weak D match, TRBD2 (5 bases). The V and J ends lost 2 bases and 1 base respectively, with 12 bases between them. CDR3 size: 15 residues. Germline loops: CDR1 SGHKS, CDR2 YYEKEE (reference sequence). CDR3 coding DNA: TGTGCCAGCAGCTTCCTTGCGGGTCCCCAAGAGACCCAGTACTTC. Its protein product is CASSFLAGPQETQYF.

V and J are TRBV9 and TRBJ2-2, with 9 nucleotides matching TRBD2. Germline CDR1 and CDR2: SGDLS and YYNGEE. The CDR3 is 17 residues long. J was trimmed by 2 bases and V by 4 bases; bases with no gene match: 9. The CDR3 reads CASSLRDLAGNTGELFF. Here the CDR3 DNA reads TGTGCCAGCAGCCTACGCGATCTAGCGGGAAACACCGGGGAGCTGTTTTTT.

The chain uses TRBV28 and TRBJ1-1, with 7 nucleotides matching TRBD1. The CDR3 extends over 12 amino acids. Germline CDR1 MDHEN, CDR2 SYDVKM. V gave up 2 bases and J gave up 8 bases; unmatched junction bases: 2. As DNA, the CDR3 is TGTGCCAGCAGTTTAAGACAGGGCGAAGCTTTCTTT. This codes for CASSLRQGEAFF. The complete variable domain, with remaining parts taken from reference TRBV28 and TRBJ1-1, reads DVKVTQSSRYLVKRTGEKVFLECVQDMDHENMFWYRQDPGLGLRLIYFSYDVKMKEKGDIPEGYSVSREKKERFSLILESASTNQTSMYLCASSLRQGEAFFGQGTRLTVV.

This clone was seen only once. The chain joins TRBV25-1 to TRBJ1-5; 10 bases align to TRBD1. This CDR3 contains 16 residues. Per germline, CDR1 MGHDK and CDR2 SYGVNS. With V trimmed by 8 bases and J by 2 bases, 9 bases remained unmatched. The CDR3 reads CASGIDGTGGNQPQHF. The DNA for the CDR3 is TGTGCCAGCGGTATTGACGGGACAGGGGGCAATCAGCCCCAGCATTTT. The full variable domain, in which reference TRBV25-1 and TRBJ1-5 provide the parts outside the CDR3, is EADIYQTPRYLVIGTGKKITLECSQTMGHDKMYWYQQDPGMELHLIHYSYGVNSTEKGDLSSESTVSRIRTEHFPLTLESARPSHTSQYLCASGIDGTGGNQPQHFGDGTRLSIL.

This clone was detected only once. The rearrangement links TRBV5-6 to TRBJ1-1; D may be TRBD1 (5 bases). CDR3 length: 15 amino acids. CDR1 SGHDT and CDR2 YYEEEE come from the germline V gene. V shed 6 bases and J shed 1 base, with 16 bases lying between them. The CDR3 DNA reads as TGTGCCAGCAACTCGGTGGGGCTGCGGAACACTGAAGCTTTCTTT. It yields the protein CASNSVGLRNTEAFF.

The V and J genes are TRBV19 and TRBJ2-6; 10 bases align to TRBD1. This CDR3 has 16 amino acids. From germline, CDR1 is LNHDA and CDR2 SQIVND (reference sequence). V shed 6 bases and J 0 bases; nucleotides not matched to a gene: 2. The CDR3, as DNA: TGTGCCAGTAGGGACAGGGGGTCCTCTGGGGCCAACGTCCTGACTTTC. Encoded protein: CASRDRGSSGANVLTF.